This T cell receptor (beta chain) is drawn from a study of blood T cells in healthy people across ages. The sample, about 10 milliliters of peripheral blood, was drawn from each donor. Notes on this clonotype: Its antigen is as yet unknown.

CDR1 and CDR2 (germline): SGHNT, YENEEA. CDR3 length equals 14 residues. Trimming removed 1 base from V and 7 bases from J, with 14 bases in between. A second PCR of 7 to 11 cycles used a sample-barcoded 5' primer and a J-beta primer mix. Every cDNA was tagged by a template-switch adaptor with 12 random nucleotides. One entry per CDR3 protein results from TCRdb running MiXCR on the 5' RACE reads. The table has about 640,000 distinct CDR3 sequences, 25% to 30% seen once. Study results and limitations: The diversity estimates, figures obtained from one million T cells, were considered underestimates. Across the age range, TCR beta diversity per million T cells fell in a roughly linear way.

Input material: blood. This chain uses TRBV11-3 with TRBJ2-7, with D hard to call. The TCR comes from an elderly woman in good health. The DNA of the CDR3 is TGTGCCAGCAGCTTAGGTGAGCGAGGCTATGAGCAGTACTTC. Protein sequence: CASSLGERGYEQYF.